This entry lists 15 T cell receptor beta chains sequenced from one sample in a study of blood T cell repertoires in COVID-19. Sequencing used immunoSEQ multiplex PCR; TCRdb keeps in-frame clones, though not all of them. The sample lists under 250,000 clones; roughly 80% were seen once. The sequenced material came from peripheral blood. The receptors stem from a young woman with acute or convalescent COVID-19.

This rearrangement joins TRBV6-1 to TRBJ2-7; D is undetermined. V was clipped by 1 base and J by 3 bases, with 13 bases between them. The CDR3 has 15 amino acids. The germline gives CDR1 MNHNS, CDR2 SASEGT. In nucleotides, the CDR3 is TGTGCCAGCAGTGAAGGCTCCGGGTCGGGCTACGAGCAGTACTTC. It specifies CASSEGSGSGYEQYF.

This sequence joins TRBV15 and TRBJ1-1; 11 positions match TRBD1. This CDR3 comprises 17 residues. Germline lookup yields CDR1 LNHNV and CDR2 YYDKDF (reference sequence). Trimming at V came to 0 bases and at J to 1 base, leaving 4 bases not matched to a gene. The chain's CDR3 is CATSRDLGTGGNTEAFF. The CDR3 DNA reads TGTGCCACCAGCAGAGACCTGGGGACAGGGGGGAACACTGAAGCTTTCTTT.

The CDR3 coding sequence is TGTGCCAGTAGTTTTCCGACAGGGGGCATAAGCAATCAGCCCCAGCATTTT. This gives the protein CASSFPTGGISNQPQHF. This chain links TRBV19 with TRBJ1-5, with 10 bases identical to TRBD1. CDR1 is LNHDA, CDR2 SQIVND, per germline (reference sequence). V was pared by 5 bases and J by 1 base, with 8 bases of the junction left unmatched. The CDR3 runs 17 residues. The full variable domain, rest sourced from reference TRBV19 and TRBJ1-5, is DGGITQSPKYLFRKEGQNVTLSCEQNLNHDAMYWYRQDPGQGLRLIYYSQIVNDFQKGDIAEGYSVSREKKESFPLTVTSAQKNPTAFYLCASSFPTGGISNQPQHFGDGTRLSIL.

This sequence joins TRBV5-1 and TRBJ1-2; 9 bases fit TRBD1. V trimming: 0 bases; J trimming: 7 bases; junction bases outside the gene matches: 13. The CDR3 runs to 17 residues. CDR1 and CDR2 (germline): SGHRS, YFSETQ. The chain's CDR3 is CASSLAGPGTGKIGYTF. DNA of the CDR3: TGCGCCAGCAGCTTGGCGGGCCCCGGGACAGGGAAAATTGGCTACACCTTC.

The chain combines TRBV7-2 with TRBJ1-1, with 10 nucleotides matching TRBD1. Germline lookup yields CDR1 SGHTA and CDR2 FQGNSA. This CDR3 has 15 residues. V dropped 5 bases and J dropped 1; count of bases not matched to a gene: 4. The CDR3 DNA reads TGTGCCAGCAGCCGGTGGACAGGGGGGAACACTGAAGCTTTCTTT. It translates to CASSRWTGGNTEAFF.

CDR3 bases: TGTGCCAGTAGTTCACGACTAGCGGACTACAATGAGCAGTTCTTC. This sequence encodes CASSSRLADYNEQFF. This rearrangement joins TRBV19 to TRBJ2-1, with 9 bases identical to TRBD2. Germline assignment: CDR1 LNHDA and CDR2 SQIVND (reference sequence). V was clipped by 5 bases and J by 3 bases; unmatched bases: 5. The CDR3 has 15 residues.

J is TRBJ1-1 and V is TRBV5-1, with TRBD1 as a possible D gene (6 bases). The CDR3 totals 16 residues. The V end was cut by 0 bases, the J end by 3 bases, with 15 bases between. Germline assignment: CDR1 SGHRS and CDR2 YFSETQ. CDR3 sequence reads: CASSLGDRFRDTEAFF. CDR3 DNA sequence: TGCGCCAGCAGCTTGGGCGACAGGTTTCGGGACACTGAAGCTTTCTTT. The whole variable domain, remainder taken from reference TRBV5-1 and TRBJ1-1, is KAGVTQTPRYLIKTRGQQVTLSCSPISGHRSVSWYQQTPGQGLQFLFEYFSETQRNKGNFPGRFSGRQFSNSRSEMNVSTLELGDSALYLCASSLGDRFRDTEAFFGQGTRLTVV.

J is TRBJ1-4 and V is TRBV5-1; no firm D call. This CDR3 is built from 13 residues. Trimming removed 1 base from V and 8 bases from J, with 9 bases in between. Germline V lookup: CDR1 SGHRS, CDR2 YFSETQ. CDR3 nucleotides: TGCGCCAGCAGCTTGAGCCCCGCCGAAAAACTGTTTTTT. This encodes CASSLSPAEKLFF.

Concerning this clone: A junction boundary mismatches the germline segment, possibly from a read error. This chain joins TRBV7-9 and TRBJ1-2; D not resolved. The CDR3 extends over 14 amino acids. The germline V gene encodes CDR1 SEHNR and CDR2 FQNEAQ (reference sequence). The CDR3 nucleotides are TGTGCCAGCGGCTTCAGGTCCTCCGACTATGGCTACACCTTC. Amino acid sequence: CASGFRSSDYGYTF. Complete variable domain (other parts from reference TRBV7-9 and TRBJ1-2): DTGVSQNPRHKITKRGQNVTFRCDPISEHNRLYWYRQTLGQGPEFLTYFQNEAQLEKSRLLSDRFSAERPKGSFSTLEIQRTEQGDSAMYLCASGFRSSDYGYTFGSGTRLTVV.

The chain combines TRBV6-5 with TRBJ2-3, with 7 bases fitting TRBD1. The germline CDR1 and CDR2 sequences are MNHEY and SVGAGI. The CDR3 has 15 amino acids. The V segment lost 3 bases and the J segment 4 bases; nucleotides outside the gene matches: 7. CDR3 sequence reads: CASSYSDRAADTQYF. CDR3 in DNA: TGTGCCAGCAGTTATTCCGACAGGGCAGCAGATACGCAGTATTTT.

The chain employs TRBV6-6 and TRBJ2-1; D ambiguous. This CDR3 has 13 amino acids. CDR1 MNHNY and CDR2 SVGAGI come from the germline V gene (reference sequence). With 2 bases removed from V and 5 bases from J, the gap between germline ends came to 7 bases. CDR3: CASSYIYDNEQFF. The CDR3, as DNA: TGTGCCAGCAGTTACATTTATGACAATGAGCAGTTCTTC.

Turning to this clone: One end of the junction does not line up with germline, which may come from a read error. This chain connects TRBV25-1 to TRBJ1-2, with a possible D match to TRBD1 (5 bases). The CDR3 spans 11 residues. Germline V lookup: CDR1 MGHDK, CDR2 SYGVNS. CDR3 residues: CASSEGPEPLF. In nucleotides, the CDR3 is TGTGCCAGCAGTGAGGGGCCGGAGCCCCTCTTC.

The chain combines TRBV19 with TRBJ1-2; 9 positions match TRBD1. Per the germline V gene, CDR1 is LNHDA and CDR2 is SQIVND (reference sequence). CDR3 size: 12 residues. Trimming removed 6 bases from V and 4 bases from J; junction bases left unmatched: 0. The CDR3 DNA sequence: TGTGCCAGTAGGACAGGGGGCTATGGCTACACCTTC. It codes for CASRTGGYGYTF.

This clone was seen only a few times. The chain recombines TRBV6-4 with TRBJ2-3, with D perhaps matching TRBD1 (5 bases). V lost 0 bases, J lost 1 base, and 5 bases lay in between. The CDR3 totals 14 residues. CDR1 and CDR2 (germline): MRHNA, SNTAGT. The CDR3 here is CASSDSQGTDTQYF. The CDR3 region has the DNA TGTGCCAGCAGTGACTCACAGGGCACAGATACGCAGTATTTT.

The chain employs TRBV19 and TRBJ2-1; 14 bases are shared with TRBD2. From germline, CDR1 is LNHDA and CDR2 SQIVND (reference sequence). V shed 7 bases and J 9 bases; nucleotides not matched to a gene: 17. This CDR3 region has 18 residues. In nucleotides, the CDR3 is TGTGCCAGTACCTATGGGACTAGCGGGAGTCGGCTGGCCGGTGAGCAGTTCTTC. Translating gives CASTYGTSGSRLAGEQFF.